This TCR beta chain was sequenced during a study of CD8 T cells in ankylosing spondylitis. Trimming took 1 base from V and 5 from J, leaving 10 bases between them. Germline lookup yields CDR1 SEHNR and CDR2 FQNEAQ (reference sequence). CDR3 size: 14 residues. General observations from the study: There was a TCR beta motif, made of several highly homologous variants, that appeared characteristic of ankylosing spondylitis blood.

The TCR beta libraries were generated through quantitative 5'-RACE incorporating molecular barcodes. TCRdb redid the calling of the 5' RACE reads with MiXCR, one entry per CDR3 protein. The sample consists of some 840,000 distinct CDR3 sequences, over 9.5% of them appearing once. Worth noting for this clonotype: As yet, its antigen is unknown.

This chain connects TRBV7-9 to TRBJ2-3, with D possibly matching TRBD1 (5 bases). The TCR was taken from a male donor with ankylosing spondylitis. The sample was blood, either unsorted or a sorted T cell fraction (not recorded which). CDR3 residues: CASSLVQGGDTQYF. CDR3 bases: TGTGCCAGCAGCTTAGTTCAGGGCGGAGATACGCAGTATTTT. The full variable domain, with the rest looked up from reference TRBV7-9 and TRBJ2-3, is DTGVSQNPRHKITKRGQNVTFRCDPISEHNRLYWYRQTLGQGPEFLTYFQNEAQLEKSRLLSDRFSAERPKGSFSTLEIQRTEQGDSAMYLCASSLVQGGDTQYFGPGTRLTVL.